This entry describes one T cell receptor beta chain. The antigen it recognizes is unknown. Base qualities are missing; no much larger clone stands one base away. CDR1 LGHDT and CDR2 YNNKEL are derived from the germline V gene (reference sequence). Relative to germline, V is 4 bases shorter and J is 4 bases shorter, with 13 bases between their ends. From its cysteine to its phenylalanine, the CDR3 spans 14 amino acids. Here the CDR3 DNA is all that survives: 42 bases in frame from base 1. The sample is drawn from a study of blood T cell repertoires in COVID-19 (dated by TCRdb to about 2020). Concerning the study at large: Collaborator samples came from the United States, Italy and Spain and covered acute and convalescent phases of COVID-19. The material from the prospective study consisted of cDNA or gDNA derived from T cells, B-cell-depleted T cells, or PBMCs. Subjects who had been exposed to COVID-19, were actively infected with it, or had recovered from it provided the deeply sampled blood TCRbeta repertoires that made up the dataset. The repertoires were made available in a free public database intended to serve as a resource for research on the immune response to SARS-CoV-2. Samples were obtained from the ongoing ImmuneRACE study (first 160 participants) and from 1,254 subjects provided by 6 global collaborators. The sample metadata nearly always contained a de-identified subject ID, COVID-19 status, age in years and sex. Where available, HLA class I and class II types were obtained from metadata supplied by the sample provider rather than from assay-based typing.

TCRbeta CDR3 regions were amplified from genomic DNA using the immunoSEQ Assay, a bias-controlled multiplex PCR. The original methods were these. Nucleated cell counts per sample were estimated from amplification of reference gene primers within the assay. Sequence reads were collapsed and filtered to measure the absolute abundance of every unique TCRbeta CDR3 rearrangement. Productive Simpson clonality was computed per sample as the square root of Simpson's diversity index over productive rearrangements. TCRdb mirrors the immuneACCESS table, restricted to in-frame sequences. Some clones are absent from its copies; in checked studies, under half trace to an unresolved V gene, and the reason for the others is unknown. The V and J calls and the clone size are those of that table, but D and trimming were determined from the DNA. In all, the sample holds under 95,000 clones, and approximately 87% of those were seen once. The top ten hold about 10% of the sample.

Summary of the overall study and its limitations: The amount of clinical and demographic metadata varied by source and participant and was provided uncurated.

The collaborating institutions used their own protocols to collect whole blood in K2EDTA tubes. Collaborator samples were shipped for TCRbeta analysis as frozen whole blood, isolated PBMCs, or DNA extracted from either sample type. The TCR sequence derives from a human donor in a cohort sampled during active COVID-19. Material: peripheral blood. The chain uses TRBV3-1 (or the pseudogene TRBV3-2) and TRBJ1-2; the D gene is not confidently resolved. The sequenced DNA is TGTGCCAGCAGCCCAGGCCCCGGCCCCTATGGCTACACCTTC. It is translated as CASSPGPGPYGYTF.